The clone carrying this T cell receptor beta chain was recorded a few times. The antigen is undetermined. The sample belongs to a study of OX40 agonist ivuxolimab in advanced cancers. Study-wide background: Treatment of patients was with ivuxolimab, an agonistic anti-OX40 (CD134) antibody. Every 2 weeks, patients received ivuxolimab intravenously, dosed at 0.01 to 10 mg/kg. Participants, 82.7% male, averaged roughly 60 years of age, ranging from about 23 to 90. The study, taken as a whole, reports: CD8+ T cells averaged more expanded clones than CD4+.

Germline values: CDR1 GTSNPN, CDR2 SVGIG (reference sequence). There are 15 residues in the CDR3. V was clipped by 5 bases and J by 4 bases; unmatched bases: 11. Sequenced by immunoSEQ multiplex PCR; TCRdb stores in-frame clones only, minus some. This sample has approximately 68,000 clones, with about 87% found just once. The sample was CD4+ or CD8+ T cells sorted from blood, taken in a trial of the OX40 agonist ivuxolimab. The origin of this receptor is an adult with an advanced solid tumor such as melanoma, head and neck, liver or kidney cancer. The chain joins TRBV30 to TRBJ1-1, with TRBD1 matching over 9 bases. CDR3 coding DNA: TGTGCCTGGGATACAGGGGGCGCGGGGCGCACTGAAGCTTTCTTT. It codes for CAWDTGGAGRTEAFF.